This T cell receptor (beta chain) was sequenced in a study of cytomegalovirus exposure and HLA in healthy donors. Study findings and constraints: What a later analysis reportedly showed was that an Asian-associated ancestry cluster had fewer N-insertions than the approximately 670-donor mean.

Vbeta (60) and Jbeta (13) primers were used in the PCR. Original processing methods: Later analysis identified tens of millions of unique TCR beta chains, roughly 11 million shared. Profiling relied on immunoSEQ multiplex PCR, and the TCRdb table lists in-frame clones only, not all of them. That table supplies the V and J calls and clone size; D and trimming were determined from the DNA. The profile shows tens of thousands of clones, 75% to 80% of them singletons. Turning to this clone: Its antigen is unidentified.

This receptor was taken from a man aged 40-49 years in good health and CMV-seronegative. The source material was PBMCs.

The CDR3 DNA is TGTGCCACCAGCAGAGCCCGACCGGGACAGTATTCCTACAATGAGCAGTTCTTC. It translates to CATSRARPGQYSYNEQFF. The chain recombines TRBV15 with TRBJ2-1; the match to TRBD1 covers 7 bases. The V gene's germline CDR1 is LNHNV and CDR2 YYDKDF (reference sequence). There are 18 residues in the CDR3. The ends lost 1 base at V and 1 base at J; junction bases unmatched: 10.